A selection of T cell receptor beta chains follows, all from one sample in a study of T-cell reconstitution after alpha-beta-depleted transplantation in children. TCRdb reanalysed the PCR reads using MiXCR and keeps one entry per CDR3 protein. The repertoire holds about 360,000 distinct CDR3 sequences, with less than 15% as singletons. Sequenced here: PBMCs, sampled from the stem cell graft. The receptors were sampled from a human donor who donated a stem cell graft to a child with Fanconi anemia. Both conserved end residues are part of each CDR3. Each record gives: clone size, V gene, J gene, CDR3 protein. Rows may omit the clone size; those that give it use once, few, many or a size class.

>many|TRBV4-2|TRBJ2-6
CASSHLTGSPTLSGSGANVLTF
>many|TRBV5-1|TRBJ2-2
CASSLEGSGELFF
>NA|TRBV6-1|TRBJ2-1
CASSEGGPPYNEQFF
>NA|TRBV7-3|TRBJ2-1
CASSLNPRTSGKANEQFF
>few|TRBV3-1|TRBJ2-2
CASSHQGTGELFF
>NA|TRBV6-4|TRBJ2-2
CASSDSSSGAGELFF
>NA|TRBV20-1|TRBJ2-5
CSARGGRGAQETQYF
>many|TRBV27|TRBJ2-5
CASREGPLGGSQYF
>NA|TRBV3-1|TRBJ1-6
CASSQAPGQGSYNSPLHF
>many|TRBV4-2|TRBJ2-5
CASSQDLAGGETQYF
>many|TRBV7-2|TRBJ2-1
CASSLGTAYNEQFF
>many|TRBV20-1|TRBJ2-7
CSAASGTRGYEQYF
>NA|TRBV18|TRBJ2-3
CASSTLFWDYSTDTQYF
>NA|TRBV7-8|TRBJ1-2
CASRSISDSFDGYTF
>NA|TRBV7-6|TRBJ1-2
CASSSGTHRDRAGYTF
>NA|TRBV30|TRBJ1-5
CAWNFAGGNQPQHF
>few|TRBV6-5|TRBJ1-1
CASSFGLVAFF
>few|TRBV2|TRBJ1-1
CASTYYRGTEAFF
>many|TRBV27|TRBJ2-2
CASQPGTSGPTGELFF
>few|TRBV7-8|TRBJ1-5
CASSLASYREYNQPQHF
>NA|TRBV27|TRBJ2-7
CASSPWVGGGEQYF
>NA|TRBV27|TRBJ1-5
CASSLAGAKQPQHF
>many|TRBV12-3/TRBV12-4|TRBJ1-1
CASSSRTVGTEAFF
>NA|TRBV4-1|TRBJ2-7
CASSQVTVSYEQYF
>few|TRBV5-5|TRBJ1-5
CASSLEGGKDQPQHF
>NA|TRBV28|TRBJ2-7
CASSLWGKGYEQYF
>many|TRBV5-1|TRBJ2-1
CASSLNSYNEQFF
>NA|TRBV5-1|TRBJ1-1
CASSPLGQQNTEAFF
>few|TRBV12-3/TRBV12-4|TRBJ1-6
CASRIGGPLHF
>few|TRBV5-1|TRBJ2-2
CASSLVPNTLEGTGELFF
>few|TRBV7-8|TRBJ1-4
CASSLVRVGEKLFF
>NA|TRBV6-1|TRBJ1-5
CASGTVNQPQHF
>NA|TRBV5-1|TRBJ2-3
CASSSGTGKLTDTQYF
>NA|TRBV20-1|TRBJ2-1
CSASAGRGYNEQFF
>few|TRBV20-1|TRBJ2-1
CSHQGAGGGSYNEQFF
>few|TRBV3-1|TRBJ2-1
CASSQGYHYEQFF
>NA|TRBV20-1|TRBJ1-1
CSASNVGQGSTEAFF
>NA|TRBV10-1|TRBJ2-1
CASSESDSGGGYNEQFF
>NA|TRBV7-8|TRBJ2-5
CASSPNGQTQYF
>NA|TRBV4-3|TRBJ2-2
CASSQEGLAGLGNTGELFF
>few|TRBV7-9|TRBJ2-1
CASRGGFWGEQFF
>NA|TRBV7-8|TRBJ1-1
CASSLAELNTEAFF